This entry describes one T cell receptor beta chain. Its target is unknown. Germline values: CDR1 LGHNA, CDR2 YNFKEQ. V lost 4 bases and J lost 7; bases outside the gene matches: 8. The CDR3 spans 16 residues. This specimen comes from a study of OX40 agonist ivuxolimab in advanced cancers. Background on the study: Therapy given before enrollment (anti-PD-1, anti-PD-L1 or anti-CTLA-4) was allowed, and roughly 42% had some. Partial responses were achieved by three patients: one hepatocellular carcinoma, two cutaneous melanoma. Broader study findings: There were also nonresponders showing low normalized T-cell clonal expansion.

Generated by immunoSEQ multiplex PCR, the TCRdb table keeps only in-frame clones and is missing some. Among tens of thousands of clones listed, roughly 90% were seen once. J is TRBJ2-1 and V is TRBV4-2; TRBD2 aligns across 12 bases. This TCR was sampled from an adult with an advanced solid tumor such as melanoma, head and neck, liver or kidney cancer. This specimen was CD4+ or CD8+ T cells sorted from blood, taken in a trial of the OX40 agonist ivuxolimab. The CDR3 nucleotides read TGTGCCAGCAGCCCTACGACTAGCGGGAGAGGAAATGAGCAGTTCTTC. Translated: CASSPTTSGRGNEQFF.